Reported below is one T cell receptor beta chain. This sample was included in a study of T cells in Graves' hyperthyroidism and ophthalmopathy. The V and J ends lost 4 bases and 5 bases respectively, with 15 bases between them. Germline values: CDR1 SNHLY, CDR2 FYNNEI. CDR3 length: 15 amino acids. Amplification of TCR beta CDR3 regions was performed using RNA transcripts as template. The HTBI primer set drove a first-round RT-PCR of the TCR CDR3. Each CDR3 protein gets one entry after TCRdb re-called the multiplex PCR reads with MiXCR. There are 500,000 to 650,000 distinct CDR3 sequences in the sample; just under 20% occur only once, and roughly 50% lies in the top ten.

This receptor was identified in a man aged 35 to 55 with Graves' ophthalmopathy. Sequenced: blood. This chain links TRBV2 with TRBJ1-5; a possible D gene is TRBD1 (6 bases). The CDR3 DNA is TGTGCCAGCAGTGGGAGTGACAGGCGGTATCAGCCCCAGCATTTT. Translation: CASSGSDRRYQPQHF.